One sample yielded the 32 T cell receptor beta chains listed below, sequenced in a study of cytomegalovirus exposure and HLA in healthy donors. Primers: 60 Vbeta forward and 13 Jbeta reverse. Profiling relied on immunoSEQ multiplex PCR, and the TCRdb table lists in-frame clones only, not all of them. The data show fewer than 90,000 clones, over 75% seen once. Specimen: PBMCs. The receptors originated from a male donor in good health and CMV-seropositive.

This chain uses TRBV4-1 with TRBJ2-5; 7 bases match TRBD2. The CDR3 spans 19 residues. V dropped 1 base and J dropped 1; count of bases not matched to a gene: 15. Germline V gene data show CDR1 as MGHRA and CDR2 as YSYEKL. In DNA, the CDR3 is TGCGCCAGCAGCCAAGTTAAAAGCGGGATTCGAACGCCCCAAGAGACCCAGTACTTC. Translating gives CASSQVKSGIRTPQETQYF.

This clone was recorded a few times. The chain employs TRBV7-3 and TRBJ2-3, with TRBD2 matching 7 bases. Germline CDR1 SGHTA, CDR2 FQGTGA. Trimming cost V 11 bases and J 0 bases; bases outside gene matches: 8. The CDR3 loop spans 14 amino acids. The chain's CDR3 is CASKRGSSTDTQYF. The CDR3 DNA sequence: TGTGCCTCCAAGCGGGGAAGCAGCACAGATACGCAGTATTTT. Full variable domain (rest looked up from reference TRBV7-3 and TRBJ2-3): GAGVSQTPSNKVTEKGKYVELRCDPISGHTALYWYRQSLGQGPEFLIYFQGTGAADDSGLPNDRFFAVRPEGSVSTLKIQRTERGDSAVYLCASKRGSSTDTQYFGPGTRLTVL.

This clone was counted once. V gene TRBV28 combines with J gene TRBJ1-2; TRBD1 agrees at 8 bases. V lost 1 base to trimming and J lost 7 bases; unmatched junction nucleotides: 11. Germline CDR1 reads MDHEN; CDR2 reads SYDVKM. CDR3 length: 16 residues. The CDR3 sequence: CASSLYGVGQGFGYTF. The DNA of the CDR3 is TGTGCCAGCAGTTTATACGGTGTCGGACAGGGATTTGGCTACACCTTC.

The CDR3, as DNA: TGTGCCAGCAGCCGTGTAGCGGGAGGGCCGGTTGCCAATGAGCAGTTCTTC. Protein product: CASSRVAGGPVANEQFF. The V gene is TRBV7-6, the J gene TRBJ2-1, with 11 bases lining up with TRBD2. CDR3 length equals 17 residues. Germline loops: CDR1 SGHVS, CDR2 FNYEAQ. V shed 5 bases and J 6 bases; nucleotides not matched to a gene: 12.

This CDR3 is CASTSFGTRASYNEQFF. In nucleotides, the CDR3 is TGTGCCAGTACCTCTTTCGGGACACGAGCCTCCTACAATGAGCAGTTCTTC. This chain connects TRBV19 to TRBJ2-1; TRBD1 is a possible D gene (6 bases). In germline, CDR1 is LNHDA, CDR2 SQIVND (reference sequence). The CDR3 totals 17 residues. Trimming cost V 7 bases and J 0 bases, with 19 bases left between them.

V is TRBV19 and J is TRBJ1-1; D is undetermined. This CDR3 spans 14 amino acids. From germline, CDR1 is LNHDA and CDR2 SQIVND (reference sequence). Between the trimmed V and J ends, which lost 4 bases and 5 bases, there was a span of 14 bases. CDR3 protein: CASSNLAVRTEAFF. CDR3 bases: TGTGCCAGTAGTAATCTTGCGGTGCGGACTGAAGCTTTCTTT.

The chain joins TRBV28 to TRBJ2-7; 7 nucleotides agree with TRBD1. The V gene's germline CDR1 is MDHEN and CDR2 SYDVKM. This CDR3 comprises 14 residues. The V and J ends lost 5 bases and 3 bases, in that order; junction bases with no gene match: 7. As DNA, the CDR3 is TGTGCCAGCAGTATCGACAGGGATGGCTACGAGCAGTACTTC. It encodes CASSIDRDGYEQYF.

This clone was counted once. The chain recombines TRBV4-1 with TRBJ2-7, with 14 bases lining up with TRBD2. The CDR3 runs to 20 residues. Unmatched junction bases numbered 17, after V lost 0 bases and J lost 7 bases. Per the germline V gene, CDR1 is MGHRA and CDR2 is YSYEKL. The CDR3, as DNA: TGCGCCAGCAGCCAAGACACAGCCCGTGTGGGGACTAGCGGGAGAGGAGAGCAGTACTTC. This codes for CASSQDTARVGTSGRGEQYF.

This clone has a single count. The chain has TRBV28 and TRBJ1-1; the D gene is possibly TRBD1 (5 bases). There are 15 residues in the CDR3. Germline-derived CDR1 and CDR2 are MDHEN and SYDVKM. V was shortened by 6 bases and J by 0 bases, with 14 bases between the two germline ends. The CDR3 spells CASRLGGGMNTEAFF. The CDR3 nucleotides are TGTGCCAGCAGATTGGGGGGAGGTATGAACACTGAAGCTTTCTTT.

DNA of the CDR3: TGTGCCAGCAGTGTAGCGGGGAGCTCCTACGAGCAGTACTTC. Translating gives CASSVAGSSYEQYF. The rearrangement uses TRBV7-9 and TRBJ2-7, with 8 nucleotides matching TRBD2. Germline values: CDR1 SEHNR, CDR2 FQNEAQ (reference sequence). Unmatched junction bases numbered 4, after V lost 6 bases and J lost 0 bases. The CDR3 totals 14 residues.

This chain links TRBV10-1 with TRBJ2-7; TRBD2 matches at 9 bases. From germline, CDR1 is WNHNN and CDR2 SYGVQD (reference sequence). This CDR3 has 13 residues. V lost 8 bases, J lost 2 bases, and 4 bases stayed unmatched. The CDR3 spells CASQREATYEQYF. The CDR3, as DNA: TGCGCCAGCCAGCGGGAGGCTACCTACGAGCAGTACTTC.

The chain recombines TRBV27 with TRBJ1-2; D gene ambiguous. The CDR3 contains 14 residues. Trimming removed 5 bases from V and 0 bases from J, with 10 bases in between. Germline CDR1 is MNHEY and CDR2 is SMNVEV (reference sequence). The CDR3 DNA reads as TGTGCCAGCAGTGGTCGGACTTCTAACTATGGCTACACCTTC. It encodes CASSGRTSNYGYTF.

The chain couples TRBV2 to TRBJ1-1, with unresolved D. CDR1 is SNHLY and CDR2 is FYNNEI in the germline V gene. Trimming removed 1 base at V and 5 bases at J, with 2 bases between. CDR3 length: 11 residues. The CDR3 region has the DNA TGTGCCAGCAGTGAAGTAACTGAAGCTTTCTTT. Translated: CASSEVTEAFF.

V is TRBV28 and J is TRBJ2-7, with D hard to call. The V end was cut by 5 bases, the J end by 4 bases, with 21 bases between. Germline V gene sequence: CDR1 MDHEN, CDR2 SYDVKM. The CDR3 has 16 residues. CDR3 in DNA: TGTGCCAGCAGTCCATCGAGGTCCACATATAGGTACGAGCAGTACTTC. It encodes CASSPSRSTYRYEQYF.

CDR3 in amino acids: CASSEFGRAGGPDTQYF. CDR3 DNA sequence: TGTGCCAGCAGCGAATTTGGGCGAGCGGGAGGCCCAGATACGCAGTATTTT. The chain couples TRBV28 to TRBJ2-3, with 9 bases lining up with TRBD2. J gave up 4 bases and V 6 bases, and 14 bases lay outside the gene matches. Germline V gene sequence: CDR1 MDHEN, CDR2 SYDVKM. This CDR3 comprises 17 residues.

The chain links TRBV7-9 to TRBJ1-2, with 7 bases matching TRBD1. V lost 5 bases, J lost 7 bases, and 7 bases stayed unmatched. This CDR3 comprises 13 residues. CDR1 is SEHNR and CDR2 is FQNEAQ in the germline V gene (reference sequence). This chain's CDR3 is CASSIQTGVGYTF. The CDR3 nucleotides are TGTGCCAGCAGCATCCAAACAGGGGTTGGCTACACCTTC. Complete variable domain (other parts from reference TRBV7-9 and TRBJ1-2): DTGVSQNPRHKITKRGQNVTFRCDPISEHNRLYWYRQTLGQGPEFLTYFQNEAQLEKSRLLSDRFSAERPKGSFSTLEIQRTEQGDSAMYLCASSIQTGVGYTFGSGTRLTVV.

This sequence joins TRBV27 and TRBJ2-2; 7 positions agree with TRBD2. J gave up 3 bases and V 0 bases, and 4 bases lay outside the gene matches. Germline V CDR1 and CDR2: MNHEY, SMNVEV (reference sequence). The CDR3 totals 16 residues. The CDR3 DNA is TGTGCCAGCAGTTTATCGCGCGGGAGTTACACCGGGGAGCTGTTTTTT. Translated, it gives CASSLSRGSYTGELFF.

The genes are TRBV6-1 and TRBJ2-1; 7 nucleotides line up with TRBD1. Germline V CDR1 and CDR2: MNHNS, SASEGT. After removal of 6 bases from V and 3 bases from J, the junction contained 8 bases not matched to a gene. The CDR3 runs to 15 residues. The CDR3 DNA sequence: TGTGCCAGCAGCAGTACGGGGACAGTCTACAATGAGCAGTTCTTC. This sequence encodes CASSSTGTVYNEQFF.

This chain uses TRBV13 with TRBJ2-2; TRBD2 might be the D (6 bases). The germline gives CDR1 PRHDT, CDR2 FYEKMQ (reference sequence). The CDR3 is made up of 15 amino acids. Trimming left V 7 bases short and J 0 bases short, with 12 bases between. DNA for the CDR3: TGTGCCAGCACTTGGGAGGCGGCGAACACCGGGGAGCTGTTTTTT. Translated, it gives CASTWEAANTGELFF.

The chain has TRBV27 and TRBJ2-7; TRBD2 matches at 12 bases. V lost 7 bases to trimming and J lost 3 bases; unmatched junction nucleotides: 4. The length of the CDR3 is 14 residues. Looked up from germline, CDR1 is MNHEY and CDR2 is SMNVEV (reference sequence). This chain's CDR3 is CASTSLAGGYEQYF. DNA for the CDR3: TGTGCCAGCACCTCACTAGCGGGAGGCTACGAGCAGTACTTC.

This chain joins TRBV2 and TRBJ1-2; D unresolved. The CDR3 is 12 residues long. In germline, CDR1 is SNHLY, CDR2 FYNNEI. The V end lost 3 bases, the J end lost 6 bases, and 8 bases lay between the germline ends. CDR3 DNA: TGTGCCAGCAGTGAGCAATTAGATGGCTACACCTTC. Encoded protein: CASSEQLDGYTF.

The gene calls are TRBV7-6 and TRBJ2-3; D is perhaps TRBD2 (5 bases). The CDR3 length is 12 residues. V was pared by 5 bases and J by 4 bases, with 7 bases between. CDR1 is SGHVS, CDR2 FNYEAQ, per germline. Written as DNA, the CDR3 is TGTGCCAGCAGCATACTAGCAGATACGCAGTATTTT. It yields the protein CASSILADTQYF.

The V call is TRBV25-1, the J call TRBJ2-3; D perhaps matches TRBD1 (5 bases). V lost 4 bases to trimming and J lost 10 bases, with 12 bases between them. CDR3 length equals 12 residues. Germline lookup yields CDR1 MGHDK and CDR2 SYGVNS. The CDR3 reads CASSVTALAQYF. Here the CDR3 DNA reads TGTGCCAGCAGTGTGACAGCTTTAGCGCAGTATTTT.

The rearrangement links TRBV5-4 to TRBJ2-5; the match to TRBD1 covers 7 bases. Germline-derived CDR1 and CDR2 are SGHNT and YYREEE (reference sequence). The CDR3 is 13 residues long. V lost 4 bases and J lost 2; bases outside the gene matches: 2. The CDR3 spells CASSRGQQETQYF. CDR3 coding DNA: TGTGCCAGCAGCAGGGGACAGCAAGAGACCCAGTACTTC.

J is TRBJ2-2 and V is TRBV7-6; no reliable D call. The CDR3 is 17 residues long. Germline loops: CDR1 SGHVS, CDR2 FNYEAQ. Trimming left V 5 bases short and J 4 bases short, with 20 bases between. Here the CDR3 reads CASSPGPARVPTGELFF. The CDR3 DNA reads TGTGCCAGCAGCCCCGGTCCCGCGAGAGTCCCCACCGGGGAGCTGTTTTTT.

This chain uses TRBV7-3 with TRBJ1-5; 9 bases line up with TRBD1. The junction had 8 bases not matched to a gene; V was cut back by 5 bases and J by 3 bases. CDR1 and CDR2 (germline): SGHTA, FQGTGA. The CDR3 loop spans 16 amino acids. The CDR3 here is CASSPGQGPVNQPQHF. The CDR3 coding sequence is TGTGCCAGCAGCCCTGGACAGGGGCCCGTCAATCAGCCCCAGCATTTT.

V and J are TRBV7-6 and TRBJ1-4; TRBD1 matches at 9 bases. The germline V gene encodes CDR1 SGHVS and CDR2 FNYEAQ. V shed 4 bases, J shed 8 bases, and the junction held 5 bases outside the gene matches. The CDR3 length is 14 residues. CDR3: CASSSGTGREKLFF. DNA of the CDR3: TGTGCCAGCAGCTCCGGGACAGGGCGGGAAAAACTGTTTTTT.

The chain joins TRBV7-2 to TRBJ2-5; 10 bases fit TRBD2. The CDR3 has 15 residues. Germline-derived CDR1 and CDR2 are SGHTA and FQGNSA. V trimming: 0 bases; J trimming: 4 bases; junction bases outside the gene matches: 2. The CDR3 DNA reads TGTGCCAGCAGCTTAGCCAGCGGGAGGGGAGAGACCCAGTACTTC. It specifies CASSLASGRGETQYF.

This clone has a single count. J is TRBJ2-3 and V is TRBV7-2; D unresolved. CDR3 length: 16 residues. Germline values: CDR1 SGHTA, CDR2 FQGNSA. Trimming stripped 5 bases from V and 2 bases from J, with 17 bases between. The CDR3 sequence is CASSPLVRVVTDTQYF. The CDR3 bases are TGTGCCAGCAGCCCACTCGTACGCGTCGTCACAGATACGCAGTATTTT.

J is TRBJ2-7 and V is TRBV25-1, with 12 bases that match TRBD2. Germline CDR1 MGHDK, CDR2 SYGVNS. The V gene end was trimmed by 8 bases and the J gene end by 3 bases; junction bases not matched to a gene: 2. This CDR3 spans 13 amino acids. The CDR3 protein is CASRTSGVYEQYF. The CDR3 DNA is TGTGCCAGCCGGACTAGCGGGGTCTACGAGCAGTACTTC.

This clone is a singleton in its sample. The chain recombines TRBV6-4 with TRBJ1-2; D is perhaps TRBD1 (6 bases). Germline V gene sequence: CDR1 MRHNA, CDR2 SNTAGT. This CDR3 contains 14 residues. V was shortened by 3 bases and J by 0 bases, with 8 bases between the two germline ends. CDR3 sequence (DNA): TGTGCCAGCAGTGAACAGGGAGCTAACTATGGCTACACCTTC. It encodes CASSEQGANYGYTF.

The V call is TRBV5-1, the J call TRBJ2-7; D is possibly TRBD2 (5 bases). Germline V gives CDR1 SGHRS, CDR2 YFSETQ. Trimming cost V 0 bases and J 6 bases, with 10 bases left between them. CDR3 length: 13 residues. The CDR3 region is CASSLERGSEQYF. The DNA for the CDR3 is TGCGCCAGCAGCTTGGAACGAGGGAGCGAGCAGTACTTC.